What follows are 19 T cell receptor beta chains derived from one specimen sequenced in a study of T cell repertoires in cytomegalovirus infection. Using its own MiXCR run on the reads, TCRdb lists one record per CDR3 protein. Among roughly 300,000 distinct CDR3 sequences listed, under 30% were seen once. The sample was PBMCs. Source of these receptors: a human donor in good health (CMV status not recorded). Some clones in this sample may be carry-over from other donors' samples.

The chain recombines TRBV7-9 with TRBJ2-1, with D perhaps TRBD2 (6 bases). Trimming removed 6 bases from V and 7 bases from J, with 16 bases in between. The germline CDR1 and CDR2 sequences are SEHNR and FQNEAQ (reference sequence). The CDR3 is 14 amino acids. This CDR3 is CASSRGMGTNEQFF. The CDR3 nucleotides read TGTGCCAGCAGTCGCGGGATGGGTACGAATGAGCAGTTCTTC.

CDR3 residues: CSAWETGAPAGELFF. The CDR3 DNA follows: TGCAGCGCCTGGGAGACAGGGGCCCCAGCCGGGGAGCTGTTTTTT. The genes are TRBV29-1 and TRBJ2-2; the match to TRBD1 covers 8 bases. V dropped 7 bases and J dropped 6; count of bases not matched to a gene: 13. From germline, CDR1 is SQVTM and CDR2 ANQGSEA. There are 15 residues in the CDR3.

By its share, this clonotype is medium-sized (0.01 to 0.1%). The rearrangement links TRBV7-6 to TRBJ2-7, with no clear D. Germline lookup yields CDR1 SGHVS and CDR2 FNYEAQ. V lost 4 bases and J lost 5, with 12 bases in between. CDR3 length: 13 amino acids. In nucleotides, the CDR3 is TGTGCCAGCAGCTCCAATGCGGTCAACGAGCAGTACGTC. Protein sequence: CASSSNAVNEQYV.

The CDR3 reads CASSIFQDYQPQHF. DNA of the CDR3: TGTGCCAGTAGTATCTTCCAAGATTATCAGCCCCAGCATTTT. This chain connects TRBV19 to TRBJ1-5; D is unclear. Trimming removed 3 bases at V and 5 bases at J, with 11 bases between. CDR3 length: 14 residues. Germline V gives CDR1 LNHDA, CDR2 SQIVND (reference sequence).

A single count supports this clonotype. This sequence joins TRBV5-1 and TRBJ1-6; tentative D call: TRBD1 (6 bases). Deletions cut 4 bases from V and 7 bases from J, with 15 bases between. Looked up from germline, CDR1 is SGHRS and CDR2 is YFSETQ. The CDR3 contains 15 residues. CDR3 sequence: CASSAAGVENSPLHF. The CDR3 DNA sequence: TGCGCCAGCAGCGCGGCAGGGGTAGAGAATTCACCCCTCCACTTT.

This clonotype was recorded at least ten times. J is TRBJ2-5 and V is TRBV7-2; D unresolved. Germline V gene data show CDR1 as SGHTA and CDR2 as FQGNSA. Deletions cut 1 base from V and 1 base from J, with 7 bases between. The CDR3 extends over 14 amino acids. The CDR3 sequence is CASSLVSLQETQYF. CDR3 DNA: TGTGCCAGCAGCTTAGTTTCCCTCCAAGAGACCCAGTACTTC.

This chain connects TRBV3-1 to TRBJ2-2; TRBD2 agrees at 8 bases. The ends lost 4 bases at V and 6 bases at J; junction bases unmatched: 10. The V gene's germline CDR1 is LGHDT and CDR2 YNNKEL (reference sequence). The CDR3 runs 16 residues. The CDR3 sequence: CASSPPGLGSAGELFF. The CDR3 DNA reads as TGTGCCAGCAGCCCTCCGGGACTAGGATCAGCCGGGGAGCTGTTTTTT.

The rearrangement joins TRBV7-2 to TRBJ2-3, with a weak D call TRBD2 (5 bases). Germline-derived CDR1 and CDR2 are SGHTA and FQGNSA. V lost 4 bases and J lost 1, with 9 bases in between. This CDR3 has 14 amino acids. The CDR3 spells CASSSRAGTDTQYF. The DNA of the CDR3 is TGTGCCAGCAGCTCTCGAGCGGGCACAGATACGCAGTATTTT.

Ten or more counts support this clonotype. The chain links TRBV7-6 to TRBJ1-1; 12 bases map to TRBD1. Germline loops: CDR1 SGHVS, CDR2 FNYEAQ. This CDR3 is 18 amino acids long. V dropped 1 base and J dropped 5; count of bases not matched to a gene: 11. The CDR3 reads CASSLGGTGGAEGTEAFF. The CDR3 nucleotides read TGTGCCAGCAGCTTAGGAGGGACAGGGGGCGCTGAGGGTACTGAAGCTTTCTTT. The full variable domain, completed using reference TRBV7-6 and TRBJ1-1, is GAGVSQSPRYKVTKRGQDVALRCDPISGHVSLYWYRQALGQGPEFLTYFNYEAQQDKSGLPNDRFSAERPEGSISTLTIQRTEQRDSAMYRCASSLGGTGGAEGTEAFFGQGTRLTVV.

This clonotype was recorded a few times. The genes are TRBV20-1 and TRBJ1-5, with no clear D. The germline gives CDR1 DFQATT, CDR2 SNEGSKA (reference sequence). V lost 0 bases and J lost 7, with 4 bases in between. CDR3 length: 11 amino acids. CDR3 coding DNA: TGCAGTGCTAGAGATACCCAGCCCCAGCATTTT. It codes for CSARDTQPQHF.

V gene TRBV20-1 combines with J gene TRBJ2-1; 12 nucleotides line up with TRBD2. The CDR3 is 20 amino acids. Germline assignment: CDR1 DFQATT and CDR2 SNEGSKA (reference sequence). Trimming cost V 0 bases and J 4 bases; bases outside gene matches: 16. The CDR3 DNA sequence: TGCAGTGCTAGAGATAGTTCCGGAGGACTAGCGGGATTATTTTACAATGAGCAGTTCTTC. It codes for CSARDSSGGLAGLFYNEQFF.

V is TRBV6-2 or TRBV6-3 and J is TRBJ2-7, with D unclear. The CDR3 has 11 amino acids. V lost 6 bases to trimming and J lost 5 bases, with 8 bases between them. CDR1 and CDR2 (germline): MNHEY, SVGEGT. CDR3 sequence: CASSVNHEQYF. In DNA, the CDR3 is TGTGCCAGCAGCGTTAACCACGAGCAGTACTTC.

The chain couples TRBV29-1 to TRBJ2-7, with no clear D. The CDR3 is made up of 13 amino acids. Germline V gene data show CDR1 as SQVTM and CDR2 as ANQGSEA. V lost 4 bases and J 4 bases, leaving 14 bases between the germline ends. CDR3 region: CSVVGRGHYEQYF. The DNA for the CDR3 is TGCAGCGTTGTAGGCAGAGGCCATTACGAGCAGTACTTC.

This clonotype was detected ten times or more. The chain combines TRBV28 with TRBJ1-2, with 9 bases fitting TRBD1. V lost 4 bases and J lost 4; bases outside the gene matches: 4. The germline V gene has CDR1 MDHEN and CDR2 SYDVKM. The CDR3 is 14 residues long. This CDR3 reads CASSSPGQGYGYTF. CDR3 sequence (DNA): TGTGCCAGCAGTTCCCCGGGACAGGGCTATGGCTACACCTTC.

The chain uses TRBV24-1 and TRBJ2-2; 7 bases are shared with TRBD1. Germline V CDR1 and CDR2: KGHDR, SFDVKD. The junction had 13 bases not matched to a gene; V was cut back by 3 bases and J by 7 bases. CDR3 length: 17 residues. DNA of the CDR3: TGTGCCACCAGTGATCCGTTACAGGACAGGTCTGACGGGGAGCTGTTTTTT. Its translation is CATSDPLQDRSDGELFF.

This clonotype was observed a handful of times. The rearrangement uses TRBV2 and TRBJ2-2; D is unresolved. Deletions cut 3 bases from V and 5 bases from J, with 10 bases between. Germline assignment: CDR1 SNHLY and CDR2 FYNNEI. The CDR3 sequence is 14 residues long. CDR3 in DNA: TGTGCCAGCAGTGACAGGTCAGGAACCGGGGAGCTGTTTTTT. It translates to CASSDRSGTGELFF.

The table lists this clonotype with many counts. The chain employs TRBV7-2 and TRBJ2-7; no clear D gene. This CDR3 has 15 amino acids. The V end lost 2 bases, the J end lost 0 bases, and 11 bases lay between the germline ends. Per the germline V gene, CDR1 is SGHTA and CDR2 is FQGNSA. Here the CDR3 reads CASSLLGTLSYEQYF. CDR3 sequence (DNA): TGTGCCAGCAGCTTATTGGGTACCCTCTCCTACGAGCAGTACTTC.

This clonotype appeared a few times. The chain joins TRBV7-2 to TRBJ2-7; no firm D call. The V gene lost 2 bases and the J gene lost 5 bases, with 13 bases spanning the gap. The CDR3 consists of 14 residues. Germline CDR1 SGHTA, CDR2 FQGNSA. The chain's CDR3 is CASSLIGLADEQYF. The CDR3 DNA follows: TGTGCCAGCAGCTTAATAGGGTTGGCGGACGAGCAGTACTTC.

This clonotype was observed many times. CDR3 loop: CSGQGGREQYF. CDR3 DNA sequence: TGCAGCGGACAAGGGGGTCGGGAGCAGTACTTC. The chain couples TRBV29-1 to TRBJ2-7, with a possible D match to TRBD1 (6 bases). Germline CDR1 and CDR2: SQVTM and ANQGSEA. The CDR3 totals 11 residues. Between the trimmed V and J ends, which lost 7 bases and 7 bases, there was a span of 14 bases.